This T cell receptor (beta chain) was sequenced during a study of blood T cell repertoires in COVID-19. Overall study context: Samples taken during acute and convalescent COVID-19 were collected in the United States, Italy and Spain. PBMCs, B-cell-depleted T cells, or T cells were the source of the cDNA or gDNA that made up the material.

This CDR3 is built from 11 residues. The ends were cut back, 8 bases at V and 5 bases at J, with 9 bases in the middle. How the authors handled the data: Researchers report that nucleated cell counts were estimated from reference gene primer amplification. The data were produced by immunoSEQ multiplex PCR, yet TCRdb's version contains in-frame clones alone and is incomplete. D and trimming come from the DNA, and the V and J calls and clone size come from that table. The sample has fewer than 15,000 clones; around 74% are singletons. The sample taken for sequencing was peripheral blood. The clonotype was recovered from a woman of 80 years or more with acute or convalescent COVID-19. The chain links TRBV12-3 or TRBV12-4 to TRBJ1-2; D is perhaps TRBD1 (5 bases). The CDR3 is CASGGEYGYTF. The CDR3 region has the DNA TGTGCCAGCGGAGGGGAATATGGCTACACCTTC.